This T cell receptor beta chain was sequenced during a study of OX40 agonist ivuxolimab in advanced cancers. Study details: Cancers in dose escalation were hepatocellular, melanoma, renal cell and head and neck. Study findings and constraints: Clonal expansion was among the lowest in partial responders at 0.1-3.0 mg/kg, especially CD8+. CD4+ and CD8+ T cells in blood underwent clonal expansion by week 6 at 0.1 to 3.0 mg/kg.

Profiling relied on immunoSEQ multiplex PCR, and the TCRdb table lists in-frame clones only, not all of them. The top ten hold under 0.65% of the sample, which has 65,000 to 90,000 clones, around 90% seen once. Blood sampling took place at baseline, cycle 4 day 1, and cycle 7 day 1. This clone was observed once. What it binds is not known. The sequence came from an adult with an advanced solid tumor such as melanoma, head and neck, liver or kidney cancer. Material: CD4+ or CD8+ T cells sorted from blood, obtained in a trial of the OX40 agonist ivuxolimab.

The CDR3 here is CASSYGQGFSYEQYF. The CDR3 DNA sequence: TGTGCCAGCAGTTACGGGCAGGGATTCTCCTACGAGCAGTACTTC. The chain combines TRBV6-6 with TRBJ2-7; perhaps TRBD1 as D (5 bases). Trimming cost V 2 bases and J 0 bases, with 11 bases left between them. Looked up from germline, CDR1 is MNHNY and CDR2 is SVGAGI (reference sequence). This CDR3 has 15 amino acids.